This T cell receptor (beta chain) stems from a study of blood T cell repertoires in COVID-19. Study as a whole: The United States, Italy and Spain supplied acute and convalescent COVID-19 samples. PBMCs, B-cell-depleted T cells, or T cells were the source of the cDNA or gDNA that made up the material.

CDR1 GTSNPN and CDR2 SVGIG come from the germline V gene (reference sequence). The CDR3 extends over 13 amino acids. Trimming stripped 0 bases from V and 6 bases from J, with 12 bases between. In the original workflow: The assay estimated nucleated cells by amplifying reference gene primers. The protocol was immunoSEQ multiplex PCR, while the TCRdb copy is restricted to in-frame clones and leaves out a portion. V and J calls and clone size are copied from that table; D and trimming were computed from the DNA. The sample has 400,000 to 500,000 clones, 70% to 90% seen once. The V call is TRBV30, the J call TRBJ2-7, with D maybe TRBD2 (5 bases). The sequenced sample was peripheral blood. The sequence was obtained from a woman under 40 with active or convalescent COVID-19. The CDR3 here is CAWSVGRVAEQYF. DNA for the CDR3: TGTGCCTGGAGTGTAGGGCGGGTTGCCGAGCAGTACTTC.